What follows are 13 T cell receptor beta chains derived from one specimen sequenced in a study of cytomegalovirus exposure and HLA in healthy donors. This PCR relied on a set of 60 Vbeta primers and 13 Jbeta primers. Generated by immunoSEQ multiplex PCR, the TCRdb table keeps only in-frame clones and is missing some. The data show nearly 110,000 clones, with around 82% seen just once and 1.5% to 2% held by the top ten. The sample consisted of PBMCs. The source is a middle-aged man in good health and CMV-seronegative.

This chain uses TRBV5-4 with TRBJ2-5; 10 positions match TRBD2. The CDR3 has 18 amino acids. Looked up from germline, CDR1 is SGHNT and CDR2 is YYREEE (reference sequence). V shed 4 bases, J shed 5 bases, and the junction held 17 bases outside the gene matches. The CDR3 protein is CASSPGGASGGPPETQYF. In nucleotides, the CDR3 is TGTGCCAGCAGCCCTGGAGGGGCTAGCGGGGGCCCCCCGGAGACCCAGTACTTC.

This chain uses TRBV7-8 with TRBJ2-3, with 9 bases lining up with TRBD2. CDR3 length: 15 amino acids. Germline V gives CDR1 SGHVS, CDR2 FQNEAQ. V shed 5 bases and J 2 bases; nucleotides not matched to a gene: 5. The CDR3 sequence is CASSPTSGPTDTQYF. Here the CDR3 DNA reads TGTGCCAGCAGCCCAACTAGCGGGCCCACAGATACGCAGTATTTT.

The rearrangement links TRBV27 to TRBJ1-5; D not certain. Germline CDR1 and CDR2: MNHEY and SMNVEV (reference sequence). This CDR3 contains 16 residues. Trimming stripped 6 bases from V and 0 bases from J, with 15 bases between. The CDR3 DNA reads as TGTGCCAGCAGCCGCAGCGGACGGTATAGCAATCAGCCCCAGCATTTT. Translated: CASSRSGRYSNQPQHF.

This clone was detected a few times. CDR3 protein: CASSPTGGSYNEQFF. Here the CDR3 DNA reads TGTGCCAGCAGTCCCACGGGGGGCTCCTACAATGAGCAGTTCTTC. The chain joins TRBV6-5 to TRBJ2-1; 7 bases are shared with TRBD2. Germline values: CDR1 MNHEY, CDR2 SVGAGI. Trimming removed 5 bases from V and 0 bases from J; junction bases left unmatched: 4. The CDR3 sequence is 15 residues long.

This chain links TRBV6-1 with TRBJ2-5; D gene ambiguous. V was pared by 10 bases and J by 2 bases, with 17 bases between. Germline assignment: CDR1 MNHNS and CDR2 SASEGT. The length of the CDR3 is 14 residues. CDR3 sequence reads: CAITHTGLQETQYF. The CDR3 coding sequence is TGTGCCATCACCCATACCGGGTTACAAGAGACCCAGTACTTC.

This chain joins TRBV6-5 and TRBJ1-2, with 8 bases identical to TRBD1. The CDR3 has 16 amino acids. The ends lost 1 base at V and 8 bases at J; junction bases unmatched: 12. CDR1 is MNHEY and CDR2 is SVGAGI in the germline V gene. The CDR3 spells CASSYYGTGPVRGYTF. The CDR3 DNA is TGTGCCAGCAGTTACTATGGGACAGGCCCCGTTCGAGGCTACACCTTC.

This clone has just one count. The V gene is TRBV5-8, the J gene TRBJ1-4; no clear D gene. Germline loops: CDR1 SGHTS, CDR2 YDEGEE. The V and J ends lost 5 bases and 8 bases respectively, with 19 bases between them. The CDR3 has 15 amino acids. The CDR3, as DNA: TGTGCCAGCAGACGACCTCTGGCAGGAGGGGAAAAACTGTTTTTT. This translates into CASRRPLAGGEKLFF.

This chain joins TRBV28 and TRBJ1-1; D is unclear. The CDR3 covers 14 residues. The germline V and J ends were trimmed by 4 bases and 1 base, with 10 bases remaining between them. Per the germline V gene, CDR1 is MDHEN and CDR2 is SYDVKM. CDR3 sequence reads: CASSSPAENTEAFF. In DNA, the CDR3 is TGTGCCAGCAGTTCCCCCGCGGAGAACACTGAAGCTTTCTTT.

The CDR3 loop is CASREPANYGYTF. The DNA for the CDR3 is TGTGCCAGCCGGGAGCCCGCTAACTATGGCTACACCTTC. The chain recombines TRBV6-1 with TRBJ1-2; D uncertain. Trimming pared 8 bases from V and 0 bases from J, leaving 10 bases between. CDR3 length equals 13 residues. The germline V gene encodes CDR1 MNHNS and CDR2 SASEGT.

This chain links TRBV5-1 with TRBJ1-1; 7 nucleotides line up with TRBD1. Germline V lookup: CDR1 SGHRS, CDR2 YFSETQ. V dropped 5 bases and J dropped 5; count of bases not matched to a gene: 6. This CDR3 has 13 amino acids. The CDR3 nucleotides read TGCGCCAGCAGGGTCGGACAGGAGACTGAAGCTTTCTTT. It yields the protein CASRVGQETEAFF. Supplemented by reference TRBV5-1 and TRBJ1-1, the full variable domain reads KAGVTQTPRYLIKTRGQQVTLSCSPISGHRSVSWYQQTPGQGLQFLFEYFSETQRNKGNFPGRFSGRQFSNSRSEMNVSTLELGDSALYLCASRVGQETEAFFGQGTRLTVV.

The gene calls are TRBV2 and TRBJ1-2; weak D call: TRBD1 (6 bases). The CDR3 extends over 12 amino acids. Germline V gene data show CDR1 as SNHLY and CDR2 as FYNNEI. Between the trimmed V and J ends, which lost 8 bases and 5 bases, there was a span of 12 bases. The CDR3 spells CASSGQRYGYTF. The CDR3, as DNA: TGTGCCAGCTCCGGACAGCGATATGGCTACACCTTC.

Here the CDR3 DNA reads TGTGCCAGCAGCCCGTTTAGGGGAGGGACGGGAGGTAGGCAATCGCAGTATTTT. Protein: CASSPFRGGTGGRQSQYF. This chain connects TRBV11-1 to TRBJ2-3; TRBD2 agrees at 7 bases. The germline CDR1 and CDR2 sequences are SGHAT and FQDESV (reference sequence). Trimming removed 5 bases from V and 10 bases from J; junction bases left unmatched: 24. The CDR3 contains 18 residues.

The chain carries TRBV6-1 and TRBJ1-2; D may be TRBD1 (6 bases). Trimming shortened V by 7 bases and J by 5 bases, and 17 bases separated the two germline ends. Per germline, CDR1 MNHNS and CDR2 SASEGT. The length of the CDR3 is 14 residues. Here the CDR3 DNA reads TGTGCCAGCACTCTAGACAGGAGGCGGTATGGCTACACCTTC. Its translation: CASTLDRRRYGYTF.